This T cell receptor (beta chain) was documented in a study of blood T cell repertoires in COVID-19 (dated by TCRdb to the early 2020s). Some background on the complete study: Collaborator samples came from the United States, Italy and Spain and covered acute and convalescent phases of COVID-19. The material from the prospective study consisted of cDNA or gDNA derived from T cells, B-cell-depleted T cells, or PBMCs. The sample metadata nearly always contained a de-identified subject ID, COVID-19 status, age in years and sex. Where HLA class I and class II types were available, the types were taken from metadata supplied by the sample provider, not from assay-based typing. Samples came from the ongoing ImmuneRACE study (first 160 participants) plus 1,254 subjects from 6 global collaborators. The repertoires were made available in a free public database intended to serve as a resource for research on the immune response to SARS-CoV-2. Deeply sampled blood TCRbeta repertoires from subjects exposed to, actively infected with, or recovered from COVID-19 were included in the dataset.

In the germline V gene (reference sequence), CDR1 corresponds to SEHNR and CDR2 to FQNEAQ. Spanning cysteine to phenylalanine, the CDR3 consists of 11 amino acids. This entry keeps only the CDR3 DNA: 33 bases, framed from base 1. V lost 5 bases and J lost 10 bases; the stretch between them is 11 bases long. The immunoSEQ Assay, a bias-controlled multiplex PCR, was used to amplify TCRbeta CDR3 regions from genomic DNA. The original methods were these. The number of nucleated cells in each sample was estimated from the amplification of reference gene primers within the assay. Sequence reads were collapsed and filtered to measure the absolute abundance of every unique TCRbeta CDR3 rearrangement. For each sample, productive Simpson clonality was calculated as the square root of Simpson's diversity index over productive rearrangements. The immuneACCESS repertoire file appears here via TCRdb, limited to in-frame rearrangements. These files lack a portion of the clones; in checked studies, under half of the deficit traces to unresolved V genes, and the cause of the others is not known. The DNA was the basis for D and trimming; V, J and clone size are from that table. The sample yields approximately 220,000 clones; roughly 86% were counted once. The ten largest account for 3.5% to 4% of the sample.

Here is what the overall study found, with its caveats: The quantity of clinical and demographic metadata differed by source and by participant and was supplied without curation.

Participants in the prospective study were enrolled through a virtual design, were aged roughly 18 to 100 years, and lived in roughly 24 United States geographic areas. In the prospective study, participants were assigned to cohorts based on the clinical history participants reported in a screening survey and a study questionnaire. In the prospective study, mobile phlebotomists collected whole blood, serum and a nasopharyngeal or oropharyngeal swab from each participant. Prospective study participants could optionally give additional blood draws and questionnaires over a roughly two-month period. Prospective study blood samples were shipped either frozen or at room temperature before DNA extraction. As to this clone: Its antigen remains undetermined. Per-nucleotide qualities are absent, and no much larger clonotype sits a single base away.

Specimen: PBMCs or T cells enriched from blood (not recorded which). Recombination linked TRBV7-9 to TRBJ1-2; confidence is insufficient to name the D gene. This TCR was recovered from a woman aged 25 to 39 with acute COVID-19. CDR3 region: CASSPDIIYTF. At the DNA level, the sequence is TGTGCCAGCAGCCCAGACATAATCTACACCTTC.